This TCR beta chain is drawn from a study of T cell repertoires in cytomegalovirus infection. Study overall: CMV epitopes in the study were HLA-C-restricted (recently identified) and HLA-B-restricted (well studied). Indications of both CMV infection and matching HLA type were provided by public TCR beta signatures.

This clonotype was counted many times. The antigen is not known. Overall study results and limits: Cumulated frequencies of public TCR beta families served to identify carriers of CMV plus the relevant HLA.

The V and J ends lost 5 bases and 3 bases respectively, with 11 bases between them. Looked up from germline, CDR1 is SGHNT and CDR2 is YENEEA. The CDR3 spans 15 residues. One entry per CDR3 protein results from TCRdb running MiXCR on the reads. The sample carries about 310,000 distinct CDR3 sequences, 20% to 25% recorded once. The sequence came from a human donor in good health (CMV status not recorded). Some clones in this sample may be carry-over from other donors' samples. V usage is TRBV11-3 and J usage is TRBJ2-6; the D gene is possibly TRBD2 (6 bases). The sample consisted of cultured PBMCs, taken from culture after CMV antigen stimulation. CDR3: CASSPGGYGANVLTF. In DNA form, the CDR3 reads TGTGCCAGCAGCCCCGGGGGTTATGGGGCCAACGTCCTGACTTTC.